This entry concerns a single T cell receptor beta chain. Its antigen is not identified. These data are taken from a study of cytomegalovirus exposure and HLA in healthy donors. Regarding the study as a whole: Some 150 TCR beta chains were listed as cytomegalovirus-associated.

The assay was immunoSEQ multiplex PCR, and TCRdb's table has in-frame clones only and misses some. Counted here are some 290,000 clones, 88% occurring once; the ten biggest clones make up around 0.88%. The specimen was PBMCs. This TCR was sampled from a man younger than 40 in good health and CMV-seronegative.

Written as DNA, the CDR3 is TGCGCCAGCAGCCAAGATAGGACGGGACTAGTCATGGAGACCCAGTACTTC. It yields the protein CASSQDRTGLVMETQYF. This chain uses TRBV4-1 with TRBJ2-5, with 8 bases matching TRBD2. From germline, CDR1 is MGHRA and CDR2 YSYEKL. The CDR3 runs 17 residues. After removal of 0 bases from V and 5 bases from J, the junction contained 11 bases not matched to a gene.